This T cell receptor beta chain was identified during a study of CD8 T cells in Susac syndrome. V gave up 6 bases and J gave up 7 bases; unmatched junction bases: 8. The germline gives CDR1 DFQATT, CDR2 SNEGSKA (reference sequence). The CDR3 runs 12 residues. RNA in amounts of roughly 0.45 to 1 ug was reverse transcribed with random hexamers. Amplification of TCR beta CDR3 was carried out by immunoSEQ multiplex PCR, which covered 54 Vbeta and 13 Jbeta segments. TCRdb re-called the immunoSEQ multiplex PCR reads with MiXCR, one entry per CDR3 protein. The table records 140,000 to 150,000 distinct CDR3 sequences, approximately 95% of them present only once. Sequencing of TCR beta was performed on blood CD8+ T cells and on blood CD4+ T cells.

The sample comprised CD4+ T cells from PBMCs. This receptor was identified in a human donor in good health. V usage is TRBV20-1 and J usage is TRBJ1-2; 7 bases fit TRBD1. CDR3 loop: CSAPTGRGGYTF. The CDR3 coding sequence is TGCAGTGCACCGACAGGGAGGGGTGGCTACACCTTC.